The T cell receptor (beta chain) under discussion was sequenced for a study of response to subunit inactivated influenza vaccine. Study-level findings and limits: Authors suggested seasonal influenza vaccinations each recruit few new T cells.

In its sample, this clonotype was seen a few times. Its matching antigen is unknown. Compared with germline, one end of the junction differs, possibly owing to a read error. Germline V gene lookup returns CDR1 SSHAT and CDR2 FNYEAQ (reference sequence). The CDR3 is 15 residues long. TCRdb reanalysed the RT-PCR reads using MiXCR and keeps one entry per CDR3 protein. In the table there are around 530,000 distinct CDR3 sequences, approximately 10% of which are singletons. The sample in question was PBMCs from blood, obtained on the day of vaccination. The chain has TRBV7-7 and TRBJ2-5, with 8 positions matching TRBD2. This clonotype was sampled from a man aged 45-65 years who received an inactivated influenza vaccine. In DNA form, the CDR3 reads TGTGCTAGCAGCTTTGCTAGCGGGCCCCAAGAGACCCAGTACTTC. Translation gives CASSFASGPQETQYF.